Given below is one T cell receptor (beta chain) in context. This specimen comes from a study of OX40 agonist ivuxolimab in advanced cancers. Looking at the study overall: Patients in the trial were receiving intravenous ivuxolimab every 2 weeks, at doses of 0.01 to 10 mg/kg.

Here immunoSEQ multiplex PCR was the method, and the copy in TCRdb shows in-frame clones only, minus some. This sample has about 83,000 clones, with about four fifths found just once. Germline lookup yields CDR1 SGHRS and CDR2 YFSETQ. This CDR3 is built from 18 residues. Trimming took 0 bases from V and 0 from J, leaving 15 bases between them. Sequencing used CD4+ or CD8+ T cells sorted from blood, obtained in a trial of the OX40 agonist ivuxolimab. This sequence originates from an adult with an advanced solid tumor such as melanoma, head and neck, liver or kidney cancer. The chain employs TRBV5-1 and TRBJ1-4; tentative D call: TRBD1 (5 bases). CDR3 DNA: TGCGCCAGCAGCTTGGAAGGGGTCTGGGAAACAACTAATGAAAAACTGTTTTTT. It codes for CASSLEGVWETTNEKLFF.